This passage covers 30 T cell receptor beta chains from one sample sequenced in a study of T cell responses to AZD1222 COVID-19 vaccine. Data came from immunoSEQ multiplex PCR; TCRdb stores just in-frame clones and leaves some out. Of 60,000 to 90,000 clones detected, roughly 91% appear once; the ten largest clones hold 18%. This material consisted of peripheral blood, taken 28 days after the second AZD1222 dose. These receptors came from an adult who received the AZD1222 COVID-19 vaccine.

The chain is built from TRBV19 and TRBJ1-5, with no clear D. The germline V gene encodes CDR1 LNHDA and CDR2 SQIVND (reference sequence). Between the trimmed V and J ends, which lost 2 bases and 0 bases, there was a span of 14 bases. The CDR3 covers 17 residues. The CDR3 sequence is CASSISPGRDSNQPQHF. Here the CDR3 DNA reads TGTGCCAGTAGTATATCCCCGGGCCGCGATAGCAATCAGCCCCAGCATTTT. Using reference TRBV19 and TRBJ1-5 for the parts outside the CDR3, the full variable domain is DGGITQSPKYLFRKEGQNVTLSCEQNLNHDAMYWYRQDPGQGLRLIYYSQIVNDFQKGDIAEGYSVSREKKESFPLTVTSAQKNPTAFYLCASSISPGRDSNQPQHFGDGTRLSIL.

CDR3 in amino acids: CASSQGTGLGNTEAFF. The DNA for the CDR3 is TGCGCCAGCAGCCAAGGTACAGGGCTGGGGAACACTGAAGCTTTCTTT. V gene TRBV4-3 combines with J gene TRBJ1-1; D is perhaps TRBD1 (6 bases). CDR3 length equals 16 residues. Trimming took off 1 base at V and 1 base at J, with 13 bases between the two ends. Germline values: CDR1 LGHNA, CDR2 YSLEER.

This chain connects TRBV21-1 to TRBJ1-1; TRBD1 reflects the table's D call only, with no check against the DNA. TRBV21-1 is listed as a pseudogene. CDR3 length equals 14 residues. The CDR3 nucleotides read TGTGCCAGCAGCAAAGGAGGGGGCGCCGCTGAAGCTTTCTTT. Protein product: CASSKGGGAAEAFF.

The J gene is TRBJ1-2, the V gene TRBV30; tentative D call: TRBD1 (5 bases). CDR1 is GTSNPN and CDR2 is SVGIG in the germline V gene (reference sequence). This CDR3 is 12 amino acids long. V was trimmed by 4 bases and J by 8 bases, leaving 14 bases between them. The CDR3 loop is CAWKEGFGGYTF. CDR3 nucleotides: TGTGCCTGGAAGGAGGGGTTTGGCGGCTACACCTTC.

This clone occurred once. The chain employs TRBV28 and TRBJ2-6; D could derive from TRBD1 or TRBD2 (6 bases each). V dropped 6 bases and J dropped 4 bases, with 13 bases sitting between them. The CDR3 spans 15 residues. Germline V gene lookup returns CDR1 MDHEN and CDR2 SYDVKM. The CDR3 bases are TGTGCCAGCAGCTCCCCGGGGGCAGGGGCCAACGTCCTGACTTTC. Amino acids: CASSSPGAGANVLTF.

The CDR3 sequence is CASSRGNSPLHF. The CDR3 DNA reads as TGTGCCAGCAGTAGGGGAAATTCACCCCTCCACTTT. The chain recombines TRBV27 with TRBJ1-6; possibly TRBD1 for D (5 bases). The CDR3 is 12 amino acids. The V end was cut by 5 bases, the J end by 7 bases, with 6 bases between. Germline loops: CDR1 MNHEY, CDR2 SMNVEV (reference sequence).

The chain recombines TRBV6-5 with TRBJ1-1, with D possibly matching TRBD1 (6 bases). V was clipped by 2 bases and J by 5 bases, with 9 bases between them. Germline V gives CDR1 MNHEY, CDR2 SVGAGI. This CDR3 region has 13 residues. The CDR3 sequence: CASSYGGRTEAFF. As DNA, the CDR3 is TGTGCCAGCAGTTACGGGGGGCGGACTGAAGCTTTCTTT.

J is TRBJ1-4 and V is TRBV7-2; possibly TRBD1 for D (5 bases). This CDR3 is built from 16 residues. V lost 2 bases, J lost 5 bases, and 15 bases lay in between. CDR1 and CDR2 from the germline V gene are SGHTA and FQGNSA. The DNA of the CDR3 is TGTGCCAGCAGCTTACGGTGGGGCAGGGAAAATGAAAAACTGTTTTTT. Translated: CASSLRWGRENEKLFF.

This clone has just a few counts. V is TRBV27 and J is TRBJ2-2, with 13 bases matching TRBD2. There are 17 residues in the CDR3. Unmatched junction bases numbered 4, after V lost 0 bases and J lost 6 bases. Germline values: CDR1 MNHEY, CDR2 SMNVEV (reference sequence). CDR3 nucleotides: TGTGCCAGCAGTTTATCGGGGGGACTAGCGGGGTCCGGGGAGCTGTTTTTT. Encoded protein: CASSLSGGLAGSGELFF.

V is TRBV7-6 and J is TRBJ1-1; D possibly corresponds to TRBD1 (6 bases). The CDR3 loop spans 13 amino acids. V was clipped by 5 bases and J by 1 base, with 8 bases between them. Germline V gives CDR1 SGHVS, CDR2 FNYEAQ. The chain's CDR3 is CASSDRTNTEAFF. CDR3 sequence (DNA): TGTGCCAGCAGCGACAGGACGAACACTGAAGCTTTCTTT.

The genes are TRBV7-2 and TRBJ1-2, with 8 positions matching TRBD1. The V segment lost 3 bases and the J segment 4 bases; nucleotides outside the gene matches: 7. This CDR3 has 15 residues. CDR1 and CDR2 from the germline V gene are SGHTA and FQGNSA. CDR3 sequence reads: CASSFYDRGTYGYTF. CDR3 nucleotide sequence: TGTGCCAGCAGCTTCTACGACAGGGGAACCTATGGCTACACCTTC. The complete variable domain, with remaining parts taken from reference TRBV7-2 and TRBJ1-2, reads GAGVSQSPSNKVTEKGKDVELRCDPISGHTALYWYRQSLGQGLEFLIYFQGNSAPDKSGLPSDRFSAERTGGSVSTLTIQRTQQEDSAVYLCASSFYDRGTYGYTFGSGTRLTVV.

The rearrangement joins TRBV2 to TRBJ2-7; D unclear. With 0 bases removed from V and 5 bases from J, the gap between germline ends came to 8 bases. In germline, CDR1 is SNHLY, CDR2 FYNNEI. The CDR3 has 13 amino acids. The CDR3: CASSEAWRNEQYF. CDR3 DNA sequence: TGTGCCAGCAGTGAAGCTTGGCGGAACGAGCAGTACTTC.

This clone was detected once. The chain carries TRBV5-1 and TRBJ2-6; no clear D. Trimming took off 0 bases at V and 0 bases at J, with 7 bases between the two ends. The germline gives CDR1 SGHRS, CDR2 YFSETQ. This CDR3 spans 16 amino acids. The CDR3 sequence: CASSLDGASGANVLTF. CDR3 in DNA: TGCGCCAGCAGCTTGGACGGAGCCTCTGGGGCCAACGTCCTGACTTTC.

The rearrangement links TRBV7-9 to TRBJ1-2; D is perhaps TRBD1 (5 bases). Looked up from germline, CDR1 is SEHNR and CDR2 is FQNEAQ (reference sequence). Trimming shortened V by 3 bases and J by 8 bases, and 10 bases separated the two germline ends. This CDR3 has 12 residues. Here the CDR3 reads CASSLAGSGYTF. The DNA of the CDR3 is TGTGCCAGCAGCTTGGCAGGGAGCGGCTACACCTTC. The full variable domain, completed using reference TRBV7-9 and TRBJ1-2, is DTGVSQNPRHKITKRGQNVTFRCDPISEHNRLYWYRQTLGQGPEFLTYFQNEAQLEKSRLLSDRFSAERPKGSFSTLEIQRTEQGDSAMYLCASSLAGSGYTFGSGTRLTVV.

This clone was observed once. The chain couples TRBV5-5 to TRBJ2-2; possibly TRBD1 for D (5 bases). Germline V CDR1 and CDR2: SGHKS, YYEKEE (reference sequence). Trimming pared 4 bases from V and 5 bases from J, leaving 12 bases between. The CDR3 spans 14 residues. The CDR3: CASSMAGKTGELFF. The CDR3 coding sequence is TGTGCCAGCAGCATGGCAGGGAAAACCGGGGAGCTGTTTTTT. Full variable domain (rest looked up from reference TRBV5-5 and TRBJ2-2): DAGVTQSPTHLIKTRGQQVTLRCSPISGHKSVSWYQQVLGQGPQFIFQYYEKEERGRGNFPDRFSARQFPNYSSELNVNALLLGDSALYLCASSMAGKTGELFFGEGSRLTVL.

The chain links TRBV4-3 to TRBJ1-6; D not resolved. Germline V lookup: CDR1 LGHNA, CDR2 YSLEER. This CDR3 is built from 17 residues. V was clipped by 5 bases and J by 0 bases, with 14 bases between them. The CDR3 spells CASSREYESSYNSPLHF. CDR3 nucleotides: TGCGCCAGCAGCAGAGAGTATGAGAGCTCCTATAATTCACCCCTCCACTTT.

This clone turned up a few times. This chain connects TRBV3-1 (or the pseudogene TRBV3-2) to TRBJ1-6; TRBD1 matches at 7 bases. Unmatched junction bases numbered 4, after V lost 4 bases and J lost 7 bases. Germline V gives CDR1 LGHDT, CDR2 YNNKEL (reference sequence). CDR3 length equals 14 residues. The CDR3 loop is CASSLGGRNSPLHF. CDR3 coding DNA: TGTGCCAGCAGCCTAGGGGGCCGAAATTCACCCCTCCACTTT.

This chain connects TRBV4-1 to TRBJ2-2; D is ambiguous. There are 17 residues in the CDR3. Germline CDR1 and CDR2: MGHRA and YSYEKL. V lost 0 bases to trimming and J lost 6 bases, with 17 bases between them. In DNA, the CDR3 is TGCGCCAGCAGCCAAGAGCTCCCGATCAGGTGGTCCGGGGAGCTGTTTTTT. Encoded protein: CASSQELPIRWSGELFF.

The gene calls are TRBV30 and TRBJ1-2; 7 bases agree with TRBD1. The CDR3 has 13 residues. Germline V gene data show CDR1 as GTSNPN and CDR2 as SVGIG (reference sequence). Trimming cost V 0 bases and J 8 bases; bases outside gene matches: 6. The DNA of the CDR3 is TGTGCCTGGAGTGTCGAGGGGGCACTAGGCTACACCTTC. Residues: CAWSVEGALGYTF. Looking up the rest from reference TRBV30 and TRBJ1-2 gives the full variable domain: SQTIHQWPATLVQPVGSPLSLECTVEGTSNPNLYWYRQAAGRGLQLLFYSVGIGQISSEVPQNLSASRPQDRQFILSSKKLLLSDSGFYLCAWSVEGALGYTFGSGTRLTVV.

The V call is TRBV7-9, the J call TRBJ2-2, with D hard to call. CDR1 and CDR2 (germline): SEHNR, FQNEAQ (reference sequence). This CDR3 is 13 amino acids long. V lost 5 bases, J lost 4 bases, and 8 bases lay in between. The CDR3 reads CASSPLGTGELFF. The CDR3 DNA follows: TGTGCCAGCAGCCCGCTGGGCACCGGGGAGCTGTTTTTT.

V and J are TRBV19 and TRBJ1-1; TRBD1 matches at 10 bases. The CDR3 length is 18 residues. V lost 7 bases, J lost 0 bases, and 14 bases stayed unmatched. Germline-derived CDR1 and CDR2 are LNHDA and SQIVND (reference sequence). The CDR3 bases are TGTGCCAGTACTGCCGGGACAGGGGATGTCGGATTGAACACTGAAGCTTTCTTT. It encodes CASTAGTGDVGLNTEAFF.

The chain is built from TRBV7-2 and TRBJ2-3, with D possibly TRBD2 on 6 matching bases. Germline V gives CDR1 SGHTA, CDR2 FQGNSA. Trimming took off 5 bases at V and 0 bases at J, with 12 bases between the two ends. The CDR3 loop spans 15 amino acids. CDR3 nucleotides: TGTGCCAGCAGCCCCCTAGCGATCAGCACAGATACGCAGTATTTT. Translation: CASSPLAISTDTQYF.

V gene TRBV10-3 combines with J gene TRBJ1-2; possible D gene TRBD1, 6 bases. Looked up from germline, CDR1 is ENHRY and CDR2 is SYGVKD. The V gene lost 3 bases and the J gene lost 3 bases, with 11 bases spanning the gap. The CDR3 runs to 14 residues. The CDR3 DNA reads as TGTGCCATCAGTGATCAAAGGACAGACTATGGCTACACCTTC. Translation: CAISDQRTDYGYTF.

V and J are TRBV6-1 and TRBJ2-2; perhaps D is TRBD1 or TRBD2 (5 bases each). Trimming removed 1 base from V and 3 bases from J, with 9 bases in between. In germline, CDR1 is MNHNS, CDR2 SASEGT. The CDR3 length is 15 residues. CDR3 DNA sequence: TGTGCCAGCAGTGAAGGGATGGGGGACACCGGGGAGCTGTTTTTT. It is translated as CASSEGMGDTGELFF.

This clone has only a few counts. The J gene is TRBJ1-1, the V gene TRBV5-1; no firm D call. V lost 2 bases and J lost 4, with 12 bases in between. CDR1 is SGHRS, CDR2 YFSETQ, per germline. This CDR3 spans 14 amino acids. CDR3 sequence reads: CASSLGGSGTEAFF. The CDR3 DNA follows: TGCGCCAGCAGCTTAGGAGGGTCGGGCACTGAAGCTTTCTTT.

The CDR3 nucleotides are TGTGCCAGCAGCGATACTGACACGAACACCGGGGAGCTGTTTTTT. Translated, it gives CASSDTDTNTGELFF. The chain uses TRBV7-9 and TRBJ2-2; D call uncertain. CDR1 and CDR2 from the germline V gene are SEHNR and FQNEAQ (reference sequence). The CDR3 sequence is 15 residues long. Trimming left V 5 bases short and J 0 bases short, with 10 bases between.

In its sample, this clone was seen once. The chain links TRBV5-5 to TRBJ1-4, with 10 bases that match TRBD1. The CDR3 has 17 residues. V was pared by 0 bases and J by 8 bases, with 10 bases of the junction left unmatched. CDR1 SGHKS and CDR2 YYEKEE come from the germline V gene (reference sequence). CDR3 DNA: TGTGCCAGCAGCTTGGGACAGGGGGCGCAAGGAAAGGAAAAACTGTTTTTT. Amino acids: CASSLGQGAQGKEKLFF.

The rearrangement uses TRBV5-4 and TRBJ1-2; 12 bases agree with TRBD1. V trimming: 6 bases; J trimming: 6 bases; junction bases outside the gene matches: 6. CDR1 and CDR2 (germline): SGHNT, YYREEE (reference sequence). The CDR3 consists of 14 residues. CDR3 region: CASTWGTGGNGYTF. The CDR3 DNA sequence: TGTGCCAGCACATGGGGGACAGGGGGCAATGGCTACACCTTC.

The rearrangement uses TRBV6-5 and TRBJ2-5; 10 bases fit TRBD2. After removal of 6 bases from V and 4 bases from J, the junction contained 5 bases not matched to a gene. This CDR3 is built from 14 residues. Germline CDR1 and CDR2: MNHEY and SVGAGI. DNA of the CDR3: TGTGCCAGCAGATCAGCGGGGGGGCGAGAGACCCAGTACTTC. Amino acid sequence: CASRSAGGRETQYF.

In its sample, this clone is medium-sized. The chain uses TRBV19 and TRBJ1-2, with D maybe TRBD1 (5 bases). CDR1 and CDR2 (germline): LNHDA, SQIVND (reference sequence). The CDR3 runs 15 residues. Trimming removed 5 bases from V and 4 bases from J, with 17 bases in between. CDR3 loop: CASSFNPGGAYGYTF. The CDR3 DNA is TGTGCCAGTAGTTTTAACCCGGGGGGAGCCTATGGCTACACCTTC.